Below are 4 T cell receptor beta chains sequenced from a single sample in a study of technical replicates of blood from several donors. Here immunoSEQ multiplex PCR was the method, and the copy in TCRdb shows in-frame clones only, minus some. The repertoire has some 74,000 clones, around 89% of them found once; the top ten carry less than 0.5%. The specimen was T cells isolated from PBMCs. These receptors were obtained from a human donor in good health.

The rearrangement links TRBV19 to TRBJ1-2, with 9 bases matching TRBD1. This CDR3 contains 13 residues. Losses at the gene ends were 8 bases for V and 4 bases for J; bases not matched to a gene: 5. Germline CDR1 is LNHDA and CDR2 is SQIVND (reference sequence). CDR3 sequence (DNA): TGTGCCAGTTTTGGACAGGGGCCCTATGGCTACACCTTC. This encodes CASFGQGPYGYTF.

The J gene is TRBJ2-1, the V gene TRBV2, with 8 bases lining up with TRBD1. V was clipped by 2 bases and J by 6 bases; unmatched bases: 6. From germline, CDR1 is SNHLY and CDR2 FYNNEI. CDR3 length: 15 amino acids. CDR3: CASSELGQGPNEQFF. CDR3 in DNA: TGTGCCAGCAGTGAATTAGGACAGGGTCCCAATGAGCAGTTCTTC.

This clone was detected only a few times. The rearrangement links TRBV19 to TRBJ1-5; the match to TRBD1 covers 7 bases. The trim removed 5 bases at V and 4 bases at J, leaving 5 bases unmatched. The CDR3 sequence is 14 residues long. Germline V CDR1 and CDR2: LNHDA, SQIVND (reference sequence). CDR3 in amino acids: CASSASGGNQPQHF. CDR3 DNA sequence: TGTGCCAGTAGTGCTTCAGGGGGTAATCAGCCCCAGCATTTT.

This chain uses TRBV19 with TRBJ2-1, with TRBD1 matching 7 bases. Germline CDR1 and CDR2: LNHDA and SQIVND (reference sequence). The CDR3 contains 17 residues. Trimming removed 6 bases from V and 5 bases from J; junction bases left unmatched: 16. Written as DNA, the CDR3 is TGTGCCAGTAGCCGTACCACCGGGACAGCCTATAACAATGAGCAGTTCTTC. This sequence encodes CASSRTTGTAYNNEQFF.